This T cell receptor beta chain was documented in a study of beta chain features in type 1 diabetes (dated by TCRdb to 2016 to 2019). Study-level background: Mean age, gender distribution, total cell number and subset yield did not differ between patients and healthy donors. A total of approximately 100 million sorted cells were examined across all samples, and the number of cells per subset was strongly correlated with RNA yield. The study compared TCRB repertoires of sorted circulating CD4+ T cell subsets between recently diagnosed type 1 diabetes patients and matched healthy donors. Regulatory and stem cell-like memory subsets were obtained from only 8 patients and roughly 8 healthy donors, while naive and central memory subsets were obtained from all 30 or so donors. What the study reported, not specific to this receptor: Sequencing cDNA rather than genomic DNA could over-represent highly expressing activated cells, although activation and CD3 levels did not differ between groups. A moderate but significant shortening of TCRB CDR3 length was observed in type 1 diabetes patients in all four CD4+ subsets. PCR might favor shorter templates, but patient and control samples were amplified and corrected together, so any skew would affect both groups equally. Because small numbers of individuals were included in the HLA sub-analyses, any influence of HLA type on TCRB rearrangement was left unresolved. At VDJ recombination sites, patients with type 1 diabetes made fewer insertions and deleted more nucleotides, a pattern implying thymic rearrangement abnormalities. Naive, central memory and regulatory TCRB repertoires appeared to be more alike among patients than among healthy donors.

Relative to germline, V is 0 bases shorter and J is 10 bases shorter, with 11 bases between their ends. The germline V gene encodes CDR1 MNHEY and CDR2 SMNVEV (reference sequence). Measured from the cysteine to the phenylalanine, the CDR3 is 13 residues long. The entry retains the CDR3 DNA only, 39 bases that are in frame from base 1. The entire amount of isolated RNA was reverse transcribed using the High Capacity cDNA Reverse Transcription Kit, so the sequenced TCRB transcripts were expressed ones. Deep immunoSEQ sequencing was performed on naive, central memory and regulatory T cell samples, with an average of roughly 3.6 million total reads per sample. Sorted cells were lysed in RLT buffer and RNA was extracted with DNase-treated RNeasy Micro or Mini kits, depending on cell number. To prevent cross-contamination, every cell subset was processed on its own, while patient and healthy donor samples were processed together. The immunoSEQ multiplex PCR was used to amplify TCRB sequences from cDNA, generating 87-bp fragments that spanned the CDR3 region. The amplicons were sequenced using the Illumina HiSeq platform. As for how the authors treated the data: Synthetic template baselines were used to correct PCR bias computationally, reads within Hamming distance 2 were collapsed together, and singletons that could not be merged were discarded. Reads were aligned against IMGT so that V, D and J genes, CDR3 length and insertions or deletions at six rearrangement sites could be assigned. Clonotype counts were normalized to sorted cell number within each subset before computing true diversity and Gini coefficients with the tcR R package. Repertoire sharing was quantified using the overlap coefficient calculated on TCRB nucleotide sequences. Out-of-frame TCRB sequences from naive cells were analyzed as a proxy for the pre-selection repertoire. In TCRdb, the immuneACCESS table is reduced to in-frame sequences with V and J assigned. These tables do not hold every clone; where another copy was compared, an unresolved V gene accounts for under half, and the others remain unexplained. That table is the source of V, J and clone size, and D and trimming were worked out from the DNA. The sample table holds roughly 280,000 clones, of which around 22% were seen once. The biggest ten clones account for 0.012% of the sample.

With regard to this clone: The target of this receptor is not known. No base quality information exists; no much larger clone differs at one position.

Each donor gave one peripheral blood draw, averaging around 120 mL, which was collected into heparinised tubes. Naive, central memory, regulatory and stem cell-like memory CD4+ T cells were sorted on a BD FACSAria II using a panel including CD45RO, CCR7, CD25, CD127, CD95 and CD27. All sorted populations exceeded 95% purity. Right away, PBMCs were isolated by Lymphoprep density gradient centrifugation and were stained directly, with no culture step. So that batch effects would be minimized, each experiment stained and sorted samples in pairs, pairing one healthy donor with one patient. This receptor was taken from a woman aged 25-40 years with type 1 diabetes. The rearrangement joined TRBV27 to TRBJ2-3; perhaps TRBD2 is the D gene, with 6 bases matching. The sequencing sample was made of naive CD4+ T cells from blood. The sample's cell subset or site, from its label and the paper: true naive CD4+ T cells. The DNA sequence is TGTGCCAGCAGTTTATCGGGGCAGCGGGCGCAGTATTTT. Translated, it reads CASSLSGQRAQYF.